The 21 T cell receptor beta chains listed next were all sequenced from one sample in a study of T cell responses to AZD1222 COVID-19 vaccine. The table came from immunoSEQ multiplex PCR; TCRdb's copy has only in-frame clones and leaves some out. The profile shows around 140,000 clones, approximately 95% of them singletons. Specimen: peripheral blood, collected on day 0 of MenACWY control vaccination. The receptors originated from an adult in good health.

With regard to this clone: Other DNA sequences within the sample encode an identical CDR3. This chain joins TRBV19 and TRBJ2-6; D not resolved. The CDR3 totals 13 residues. The germline V gene has CDR1 LNHDA and CDR2 SQIVND (reference sequence). Trimming took 9 bases from V and 4 from J, leaving 10 bases between them. CDR3 sequence: CASSPGGANVLTF. The DNA for the CDR3 is TGTGCCAGCTCCCCGGGCGGGGCCAACGTCCTGACTTTC.

V gene TRBV30 combines with J gene TRBJ1-2, with D unclear. Germline values: CDR1 GTSNPN, CDR2 SVGIG (reference sequence). The CDR3 spans 12 residues. V lost 0 bases and J 7 bases, leaving 9 bases between the germline ends. The DNA for the CDR3 is TGTGCCTGGAGTGTTTCAATGGGTGGCTACACCTTC. Its translation is CAWSVSMGGYTF. The entire variable domain, with the rest obtained from reference TRBV30 and TRBJ1-2, is as follows: SQTIHQWPATLVQPVGSPLSLECTVEGTSNPNLYWYRQAAGRGLQLLFYSVGIGQISSEVPQNLSASRPQDRQFILSSKKLLLSDSGFYLCAWSVSMGGYTFGSGTRLTVV.

This chain links TRBV5-4 with TRBJ2-1; 10 positions agree with TRBD2. Germline V gene data show CDR1 as SGHNT and CDR2 as YYREEE (reference sequence). The CDR3 contains 16 residues. Trimming cost V 1 base and J 6 bases; bases outside gene matches: 7. CDR3 sequence reads: CASSLPGTSESNEQFF. In DNA form, the CDR3 reads TGTGCCAGCAGCTTGCCAGGGACTAGCGAGAGCAATGAGCAGTTCTTC.

This sequence joins TRBV10-2 and TRBJ2-1; TRBD2 agrees at 10 bases. Germline V gene lookup returns CDR1 WSHSY and CDR2 SAAADI. The CDR3 is 15 residues long. Trimming removed 3 bases from V and 7 bases from J; junction bases left unmatched: 6. CDR3 nucleotide sequence: TGCGCCAGCAGTGAAGTACTAGCGGGATCAAATGAGCAGTTCTTC. Protein: CASSEVLAGSNEQFF.

This clone is a singleton in its sample. V and J are TRBV19 and TRBJ2-1, with a tentative D call TRBD2 (6 bases). The V gene lost 8 bases and the J gene lost 3 bases, with 17 bases spanning the gap. The V gene's germline CDR1 is LNHDA and CDR2 SQIVND (reference sequence). CDR3 length equals 15 residues. The CDR3 sequence: CASGPRRERYNEQFF. CDR3 in DNA: TGTGCCAGTGGTCCGCGGAGGGAGCGCTACAATGAGCAGTTCTTC.

The genes are TRBV24-1 and TRBJ2-5; TRBD1 matches 10 bases. The J segment lost 4 bases and the V segment lost 3 bases, leaving 4 bases of the junction unmatched. This CDR3 has 15 residues. Germline CDR1 reads KGHDR; CDR2 reads SFDVKD. CDR3 coding DNA: TGTGCCACCAGTGATCCTCGGACAGGGGGAGAGACCCAGTACTTC. Translated, it gives CATSDPRTGGETQYF.

This clone was counted a single time. The chain couples TRBV7-2 to TRBJ2-7, with D perhaps matching TRBD2 (7 bases). The CDR3 runs 17 residues. Germline assignment: CDR1 SGHTA and CDR2 FQGNSA. The V end was cut by 5 bases, the J end by 2 bases, with 22 bases between. This CDR3 reads CASSPRGVGGAAYEQYF. The DNA for the CDR3 is TGTGCCAGCAGCCCCCGCGGTGTGGGGGGGGCGGCCTACGAGCAGTACTTC. Together with reference TRBV7-2 and TRBJ2-7, the CDR3 gives the full variable domain: GAGVSQSPSNKVTEKGKDVELRCDPISGHTALYWYRQSLGQGLEFLIYFQGNSAPDKSGLPSDRFSAERTGGSVSTLTIQRTQQEDSAVYLCASSPRGVGGAAYEQYFGPGTRLTVT.

The chain has TRBV7-2 and TRBJ1-5; TRBD1 is a possible D gene (6 bases). V was trimmed by 1 base and J by 6 bases, leaving 19 bases between them. Looked up from germline, CDR1 is SGHTA and CDR2 is FQGNSA. This CDR3 comprises 17 residues. CDR3 DNA sequence: TGTGCCAGCAGCTTAGTAGGGGCAGGGGTATTGGCTCAGCCCCAGCATTTT. Translated, it gives CASSLVGAGVLAQPQHF.

The V call is TRBV7-3, the J call TRBJ1-6; D possibly corresponds to TRBD1 (5 bases). Germline CDR1 and CDR2: SGHTA and FQGTGA. This CDR3 has 14 amino acids. V lost 6 bases, J lost 8 bases, and 14 bases lay in between. The DNA for the CDR3 is TGTGCCAGCAGGGAAGGGACTCCGGATTCACCCCTCCACTTT. It yields the protein CASREGTPDSPLHF.

The V and J genes are TRBV4-2 and TRBJ2-7; D ambiguous. The germline V gene has CDR1 LGHNA and CDR2 YNFKEQ. This CDR3 comprises 13 residues. The V gene lost 0 bases and the J gene lost 4 bases, with 7 bases spanning the gap. For the CDR3, the DNA is TGTGCCAGCAGCCAAGATGCTGGGTACGAGCAGTACTTC. This gives the protein CASSQDAGYEQYF.

The chain combines TRBV27 with TRBJ1-3, with D uncertain. Germline assignment: CDR1 MNHEY and CDR2 SMNVEV (reference sequence). Trimming left V 0 bases short and J 0 bases short, with 9 bases between. There are 16 residues in the CDR3. CDR3 bases: TGTGCCAGCAGTTTATCGTTGGGGTCCTCTGGAAACACCATATATTTT. Protein: CASSLSLGSSGNTIYF.

V is TRBV6-5 and J is TRBJ1-2; no clear D gene. In germline, CDR1 is MNHEY, CDR2 SVGAGI. The CDR3 has 14 residues. V was clipped by 0 bases and J by 5 bases, with 10 bases between them. CDR3 sequence: CASSYSVRAYGYTF. CDR3 nucleotides: TGTGCCAGCAGTTACTCTGTCCGGGCTTATGGCTACACCTTC.

This chain uses TRBV12-3 or TRBV12-4 with TRBJ2-7, with D unclear. This CDR3 spans 13 amino acids. Trimming pared 3 bases from V and 1 base from J, leaving 7 bases between. The DNA of the CDR3 is TGTGCCAGCAGTTTTCCAGGATCCTACGAGCAGTACTTC. This codes for CASSFPGSYEQYF.

The V and J genes are TRBV2 and TRBJ1-6; D unclear. Trimming stripped 0 bases from V and 7 bases from J, with 10 bases between. CDR1 is SNHLY and CDR2 is FYNNEI in the germline V gene. The CDR3 is made up of 15 amino acids. The CDR3 bases are TGTGCCAGCAGTGAAGCCGGGGTCGGGAATTCACCCCTCCACTTT. As protein: CASSEAGVGNSPLHF.

The chain joins TRBV7-8 to TRBJ2-3, with a tentative D call TRBD1 (8 bases). Per germline, CDR1 SGHVS and CDR2 FQNEAQ. Trimming removed 4 bases from V and 4 bases from J, with 15 bases in between. The CDR3 contains 15 residues. DNA of the CDR3: TGTGCCAGCAGCTCATGGACAGGGAGGGCAGATACGCAGTATTTT. This translates into CASSSWTGRADTQYF.

V gene TRBV6-5 combines with J gene TRBJ1-1, with D possibly matching TRBD1 (5 bases). CDR1 MNHEY and CDR2 SVGAGI come from the germline V gene. V lost 2 bases and J 0 bases, leaving 10 bases between the germline ends. The CDR3 has 15 amino acids. Written as DNA, the CDR3 is TGTGCCAGCAGTTACGCCGGGACGGTGAACACTGAAGCTTTCTTT. It codes for CASSYAGTVNTEAFF.

The rearrangement joins TRBV5-1 to TRBJ1-6; D is uncertain. Germline V gene lookup returns CDR1 SGHRS and CDR2 YFSETQ. The germline V and J ends were trimmed by 7 bases and 9 bases, with 14 bases remaining between them. This CDR3 region has 13 residues. CDR3: CASREVGISPLHF. DNA of the CDR3: TGCGCCAGCCGTGAGGTGGGGATTTCACCCCTCCACTTT.

V gene TRBV19 combines with J gene TRBJ2-7; 10 positions agree with TRBD2. V lost 4 bases and J lost 2; bases outside the gene matches: 5. Germline CDR1 LNHDA, CDR2 SQIVND (reference sequence). The CDR3 is made up of 15 amino acids. CDR3: CASSTQREGPYEQYF. The CDR3 DNA reads as TGTGCCAGTAGTACCCAGCGGGAGGGCCCCTACGAGCAGTACTTC.

The chain combines TRBV6-2 or TRBV6-3 with TRBJ2-7; D unresolved. Germline V gene data show CDR1 as MNHEY and CDR2 as SVGEGT. This CDR3 is 17 amino acids long. The V and J ends lost 0 bases and 3 bases respectively, with 18 bases between them. CDR3 in amino acids: CASSYSSELARSYEQYF. CDR3 nucleotide sequence: TGTGCCAGCAGTTACTCGAGTGAGCTCGCTAGGAGCTACGAGCAGTACTTC.

This clone was seen just once. CDR3 sequence reads: CASSPGGLNEQFF. CDR3 sequence (DNA): TGTGCCAGCTCACCCGGGGGGCTGAATGAGCAGTTCTTC. The genes are TRBV18 and TRBJ2-1; maybe TRBD2 (7 bases). Germline-derived CDR1 and CDR2 are KGHSH and LQKENI. V was shortened by 3 bases and J by 7 bases, with 10 bases between the two germline ends. This CDR3 region has 13 residues.

The rearrangement uses TRBV9 and TRBJ1-1, with 7 bases fitting TRBD1. This CDR3 is built from 14 residues. From germline, CDR1 is SGDLS and CDR2 YYNGEE. Trimming took 0 bases from V and 3 from J; bases not matched to a gene: 2. The DNA of the CDR3 is TGTGCCAGCAGCGTAGACAGGGGTGACACTGAAGCTTTCTTT. Translating it yields CASSVDRGDTEAFF.